The clone carrying this TCR beta chain was counted between two and nine times. Additional DNA sequences in this sample encode the identical CDR3. Authors' processing steps: Counts of nucleated cells, estimated from reference gene primer amplification, were obtained. Sequencing used immunoSEQ multiplex PCR; TCRdb keeps in-frame clones, though not all of them. Clone size and V and J calls were adopted from that table, with D and trimming inferred from the DNA. The sample has 300,000 or so clones; around 90% are singletons. These data are taken from a study of blood T cell repertoires in COVID-19. Study overall: COVID-19 samples collected from the United States, Italy and Spain covered acute and convalescent phases. Sample material is recorded as cDNA or gDNA derived from T cells, B-cell-depleted T cells, or PBMCs.

The specimen was peripheral blood. The source is a man younger than 35 who had recovered from COVID-19.

CDR3 loop: CASSPPDSLYEQYF. The CDR3 region has the DNA TGTGCCAGCTCACCACCGGACAGTTTATACGAGCAGTACTTC. The V and J genes are TRBV18 and TRBJ2-7; a possible D gene is TRBD1 (6 bases). Germline CDR1 is KGHSH and CDR2 is LQKENI. V lost 0 bases and J 4 bases, leaving 10 bases between the germline ends. The CDR3 extends over 14 amino acids.